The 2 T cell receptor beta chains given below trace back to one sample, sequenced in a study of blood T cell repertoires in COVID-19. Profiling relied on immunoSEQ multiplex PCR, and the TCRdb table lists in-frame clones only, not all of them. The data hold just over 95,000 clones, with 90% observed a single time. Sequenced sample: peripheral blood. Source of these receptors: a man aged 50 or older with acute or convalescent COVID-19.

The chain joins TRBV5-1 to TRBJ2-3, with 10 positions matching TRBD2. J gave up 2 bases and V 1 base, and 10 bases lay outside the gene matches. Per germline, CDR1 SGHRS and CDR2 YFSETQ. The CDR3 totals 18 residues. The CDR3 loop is CASSLQGLAGATTDTQYF. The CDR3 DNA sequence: TGCGCCAGCAGCTTGCAAGGGCTAGCGGGGGCGACCACAGATACGCAGTATTTT.

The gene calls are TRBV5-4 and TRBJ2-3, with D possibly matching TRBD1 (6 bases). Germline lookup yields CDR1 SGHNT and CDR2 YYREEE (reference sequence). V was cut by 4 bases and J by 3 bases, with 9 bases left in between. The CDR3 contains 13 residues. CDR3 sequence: CASSQGQTDTQYF. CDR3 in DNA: TGTGCCAGCAGCCAGGGACAAACAGATACGCAGTATTTT.